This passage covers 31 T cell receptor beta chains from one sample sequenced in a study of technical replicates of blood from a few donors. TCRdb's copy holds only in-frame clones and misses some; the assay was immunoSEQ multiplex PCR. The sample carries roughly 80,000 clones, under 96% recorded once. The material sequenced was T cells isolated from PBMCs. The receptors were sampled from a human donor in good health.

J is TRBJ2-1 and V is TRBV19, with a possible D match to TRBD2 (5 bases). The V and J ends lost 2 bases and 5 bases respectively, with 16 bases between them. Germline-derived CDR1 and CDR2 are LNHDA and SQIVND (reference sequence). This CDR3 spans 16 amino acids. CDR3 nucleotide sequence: TGTGCCAGTAGTATAAGGGCAGCGGTCGTCCACAATGAGCAGTTCTTC. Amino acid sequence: CASSIRAAVVHNEQFF.

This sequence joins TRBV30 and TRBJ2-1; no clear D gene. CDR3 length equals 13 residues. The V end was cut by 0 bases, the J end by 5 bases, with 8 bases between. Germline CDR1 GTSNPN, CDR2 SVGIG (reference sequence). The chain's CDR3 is CAWSVSADNEQFF. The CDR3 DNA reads TGTGCCTGGAGTGTAAGTGCAGACAATGAGCAGTTCTTC.

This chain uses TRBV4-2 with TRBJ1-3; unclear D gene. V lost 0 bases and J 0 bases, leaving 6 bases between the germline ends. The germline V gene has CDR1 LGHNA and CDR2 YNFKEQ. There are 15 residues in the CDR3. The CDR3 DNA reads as TGTGCCAGCAGCCAAGACACTTTCTCTGGAAACACCATATATTTT. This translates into CASSQDTFSGNTIYF.

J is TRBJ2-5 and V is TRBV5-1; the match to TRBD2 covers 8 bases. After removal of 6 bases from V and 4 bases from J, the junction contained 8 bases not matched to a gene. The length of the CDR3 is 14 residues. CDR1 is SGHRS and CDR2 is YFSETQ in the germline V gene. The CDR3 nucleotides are TGCGCCAGCACCCGTGGACTAGCAGGAGAGACCCAGTACTTC. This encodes CASTRGLAGETQYF.

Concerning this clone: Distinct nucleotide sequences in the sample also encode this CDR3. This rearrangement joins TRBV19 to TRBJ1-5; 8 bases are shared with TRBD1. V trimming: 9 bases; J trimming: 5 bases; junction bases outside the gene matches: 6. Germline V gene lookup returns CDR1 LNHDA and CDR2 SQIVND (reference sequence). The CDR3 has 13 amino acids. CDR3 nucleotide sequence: TGTGCCAGCTCCGGGACAGGCGATCAGCCCCAGCATTTT. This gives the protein CASSGTGDQPQHF.

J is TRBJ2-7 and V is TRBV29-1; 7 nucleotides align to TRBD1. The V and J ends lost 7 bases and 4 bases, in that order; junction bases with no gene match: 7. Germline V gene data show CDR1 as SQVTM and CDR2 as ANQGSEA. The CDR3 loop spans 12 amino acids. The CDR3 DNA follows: TGCAGCGCCCTAGACAGGGAATACGAGCAGTACTTC. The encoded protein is CSALDREYEQYF.

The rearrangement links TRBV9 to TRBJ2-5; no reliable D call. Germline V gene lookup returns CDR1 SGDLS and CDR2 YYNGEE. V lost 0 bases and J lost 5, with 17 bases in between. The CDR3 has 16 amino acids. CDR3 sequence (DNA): TGTGCCAGCAGCGTAGCTGGGCAAGCCCCTCCGGAGACCCAGTACTTC. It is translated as CASSVAGQAPPETQYF.

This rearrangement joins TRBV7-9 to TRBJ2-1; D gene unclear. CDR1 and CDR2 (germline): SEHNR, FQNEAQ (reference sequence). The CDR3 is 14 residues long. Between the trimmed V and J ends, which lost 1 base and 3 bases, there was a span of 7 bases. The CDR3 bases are TGTGCCAGCAGCTTAGACAGCTTCTACAATGAGCAGTTCTTC. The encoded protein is CASSLDSFYNEQFF. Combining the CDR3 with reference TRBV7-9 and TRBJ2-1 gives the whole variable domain DTGVSQNPRHKITKRGQNVTFRCDPISEHNRLYWYRQTLGQGPEFLTYFQNEAQLEKSRLLSDRFSAERPKGSFSTLEIQRTEQGDSAMYLCASSLDSFYNEQFFGPGTRLTVL.

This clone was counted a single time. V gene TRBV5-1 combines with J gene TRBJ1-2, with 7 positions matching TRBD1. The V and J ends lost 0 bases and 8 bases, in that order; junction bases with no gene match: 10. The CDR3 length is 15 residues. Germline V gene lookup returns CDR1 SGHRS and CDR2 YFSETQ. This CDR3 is CASSLGHGQVGGYTF. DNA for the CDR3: TGCGCCAGCAGCTTGGGCCATGGACAGGTCGGAGGCTACACCTTC.

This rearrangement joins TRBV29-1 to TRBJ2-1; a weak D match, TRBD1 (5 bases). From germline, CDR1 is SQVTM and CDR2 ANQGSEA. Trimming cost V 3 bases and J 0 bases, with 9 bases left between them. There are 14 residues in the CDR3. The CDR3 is CSVESDISYNEQFF. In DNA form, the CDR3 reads TGCAGCGTTGAGTCGGACATCTCCTACAATGAGCAGTTCTTC.

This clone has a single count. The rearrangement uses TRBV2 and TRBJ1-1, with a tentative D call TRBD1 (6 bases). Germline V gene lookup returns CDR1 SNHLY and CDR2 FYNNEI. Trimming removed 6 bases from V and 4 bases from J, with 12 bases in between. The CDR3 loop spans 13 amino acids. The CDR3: CASRHRVGTEAFF. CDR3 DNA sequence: TGTGCCAGCAGGCACAGGGTGGGCACTGAAGCTTTCTTT.

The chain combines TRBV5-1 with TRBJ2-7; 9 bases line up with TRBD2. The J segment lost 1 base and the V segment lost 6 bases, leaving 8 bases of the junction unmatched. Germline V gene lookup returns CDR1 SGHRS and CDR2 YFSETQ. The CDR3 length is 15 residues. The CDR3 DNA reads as TGCGCCAGCACGTCGACTAGCGGCAAGTCCTACGAGCAGTACTTC. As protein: CASTSTSGKSYEQYF.

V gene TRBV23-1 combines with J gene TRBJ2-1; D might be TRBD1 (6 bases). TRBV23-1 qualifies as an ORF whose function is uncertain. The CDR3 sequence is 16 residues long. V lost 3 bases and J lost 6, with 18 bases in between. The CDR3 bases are TGCGCCAGCAGTCAGTTAACAGGGAGTGTTGGCAATGAGCAGTTCTTC. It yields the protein CASSQLTGSVGNEQFF.

The CDR3 DNA sequence: TGTGCCAGTAGTATAAGGGGGCCCGGAGACCAGCCCCAGCATTTT. Its translation: CASSIRGPGDQPQHF. The chain couples TRBV19 to TRBJ1-5, with 7 bases aligning to TRBD1. The CDR3 has 15 residues. The germline CDR1 and CDR2 sequences are LNHDA and SQIVND (reference sequence). V trimming: 2 bases; J trimming: 7 bases; junction bases outside the gene matches: 8.

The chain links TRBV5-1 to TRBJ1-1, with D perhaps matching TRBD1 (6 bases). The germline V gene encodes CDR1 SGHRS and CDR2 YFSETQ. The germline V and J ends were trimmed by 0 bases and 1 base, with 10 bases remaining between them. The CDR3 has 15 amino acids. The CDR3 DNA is TGCGCCAGCAGCTTGGGACTGGACAGGAACACTGAAGCTTTCTTT. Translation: CASSLGLDRNTEAFF.

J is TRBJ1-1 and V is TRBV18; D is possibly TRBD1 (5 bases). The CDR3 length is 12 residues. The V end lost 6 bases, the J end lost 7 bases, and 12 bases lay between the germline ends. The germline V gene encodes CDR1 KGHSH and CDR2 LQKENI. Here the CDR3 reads CASSRPGIEAFF. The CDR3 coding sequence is TGTGCCAGCTCCCGACCAGGGATTGAAGCTTTCTTT.

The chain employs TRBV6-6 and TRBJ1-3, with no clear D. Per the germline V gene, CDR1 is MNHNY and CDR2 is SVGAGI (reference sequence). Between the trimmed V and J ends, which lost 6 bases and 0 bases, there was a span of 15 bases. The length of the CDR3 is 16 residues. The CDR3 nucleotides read TGTGCCAGCAGCCTACTCACAGTTAGCTCTGGAAACACCATATATTTT. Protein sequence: CASSLLTVSSGNTIYF.

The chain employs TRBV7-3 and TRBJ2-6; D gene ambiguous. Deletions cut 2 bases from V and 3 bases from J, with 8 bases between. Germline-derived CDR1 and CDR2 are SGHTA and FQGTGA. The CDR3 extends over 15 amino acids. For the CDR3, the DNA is TGTGCCAGCAGCTTACCTAGTCTTGGGGCCAACGTCCTGACTTTC. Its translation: CASSLPSLGANVLTF.

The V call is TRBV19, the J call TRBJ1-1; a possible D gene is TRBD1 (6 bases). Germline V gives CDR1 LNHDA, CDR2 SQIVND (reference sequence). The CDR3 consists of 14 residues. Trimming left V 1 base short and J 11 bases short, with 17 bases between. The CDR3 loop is CASSIVGAGADAFF. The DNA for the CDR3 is TGTGCCAGTAGTATAGTCGGCGCAGGGGCGGACGCTTTCTTT.

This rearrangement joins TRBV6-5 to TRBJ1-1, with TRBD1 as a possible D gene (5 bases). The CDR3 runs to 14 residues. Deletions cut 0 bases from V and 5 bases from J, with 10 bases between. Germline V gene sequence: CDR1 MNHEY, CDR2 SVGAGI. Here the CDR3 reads CASSYSRGGTEAFF. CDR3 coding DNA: TGTGCCAGCAGTTACTCTAGGGGAGGTACTGAAGCTTTCTTT.

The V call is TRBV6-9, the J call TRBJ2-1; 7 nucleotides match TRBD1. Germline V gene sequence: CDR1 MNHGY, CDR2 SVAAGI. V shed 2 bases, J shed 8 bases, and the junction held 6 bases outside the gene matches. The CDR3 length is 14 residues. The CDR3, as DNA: TGTGCCAGCAGTTATAGGGGGCCCAGCCATGAGCAGTTCTTC. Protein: CASSYRGPSHEQFF.

The CDR3 here is CASSQLAGAPYEQYF. Written as DNA, the CDR3 is TGCGCCAGCAGCCAGCTAGCGGGAGCCCCGTACGAGCAGTACTTC. The chain carries TRBV4-3 and TRBJ2-5, with 10 nucleotides matching TRBD2. TRBJ2-7 matches the DNA end more closely, so the J call is doubtful. Germline CDR1 reads LGHNA; CDR2 reads YSLEER. The CDR3 loop spans 15 amino acids.

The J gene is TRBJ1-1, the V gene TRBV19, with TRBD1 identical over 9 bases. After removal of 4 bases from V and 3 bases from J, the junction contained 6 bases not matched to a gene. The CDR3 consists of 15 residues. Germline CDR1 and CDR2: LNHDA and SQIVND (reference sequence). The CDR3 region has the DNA TGTGCCAGTAGTAAGGGCCGGGACAGGGACACTGAAGCTTTCTTT. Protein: CASSKGRDRDTEAFF.

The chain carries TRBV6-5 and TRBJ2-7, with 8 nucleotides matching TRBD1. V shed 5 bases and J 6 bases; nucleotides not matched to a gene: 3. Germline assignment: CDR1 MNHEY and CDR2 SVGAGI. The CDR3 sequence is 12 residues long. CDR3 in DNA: TGTGCCAGCAGTCGACAGGGGTTCGAGCAGTACTTC. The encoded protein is CASSRQGFEQYF.

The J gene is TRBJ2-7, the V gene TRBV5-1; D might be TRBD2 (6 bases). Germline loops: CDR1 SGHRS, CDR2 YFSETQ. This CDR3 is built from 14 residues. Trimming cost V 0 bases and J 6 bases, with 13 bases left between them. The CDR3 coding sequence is TGCGCCAGCAGCTTGGGCCCGACTAGTGCCGAGCAGTACTTC. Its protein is CASSLGPTSAEQYF.

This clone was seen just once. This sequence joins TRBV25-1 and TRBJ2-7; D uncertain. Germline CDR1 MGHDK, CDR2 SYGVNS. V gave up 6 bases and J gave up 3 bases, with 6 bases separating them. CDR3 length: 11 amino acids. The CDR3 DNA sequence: TGTGCCAGCAGCGCGGTCTACGAGCAGTACTTC. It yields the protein CASSAVYEQYF.

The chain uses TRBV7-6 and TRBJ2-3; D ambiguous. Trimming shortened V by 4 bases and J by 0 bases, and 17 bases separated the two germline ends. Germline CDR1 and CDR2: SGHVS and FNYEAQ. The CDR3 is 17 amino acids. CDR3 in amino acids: CASSYPAAETSTDTQYF. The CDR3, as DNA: TGTGCCAGCAGCTATCCGGCGGCGGAGACTAGCACAGATACGCAGTATTTT.

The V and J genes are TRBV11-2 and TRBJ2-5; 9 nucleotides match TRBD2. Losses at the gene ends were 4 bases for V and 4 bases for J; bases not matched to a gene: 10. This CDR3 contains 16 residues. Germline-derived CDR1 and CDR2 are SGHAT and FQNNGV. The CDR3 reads CASSSHLSGSLETQYF. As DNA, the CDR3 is TGTGCCAGCAGCTCCCACCTTAGCGGGAGTTTAGAGACCCAGTACTTC. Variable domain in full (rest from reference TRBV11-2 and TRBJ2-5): EAGVAQSPRYKIIEKRQSVAFWCNPISGHATLYWYQQILGQGPKLLIQFQNNGVVDDSQLPKDRFSAERLKGVDSTLKIQPAKLEDSAVYLCASSSHLSGSLETQYFGPGTRLLVL.

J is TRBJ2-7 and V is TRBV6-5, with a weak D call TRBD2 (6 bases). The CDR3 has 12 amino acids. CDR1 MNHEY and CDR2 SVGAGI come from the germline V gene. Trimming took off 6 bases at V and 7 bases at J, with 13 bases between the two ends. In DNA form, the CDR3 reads TGTGCCAGCAGACACGGGGCGGGAGAGCAGTACTTC. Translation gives CASRHGAGEQYF.

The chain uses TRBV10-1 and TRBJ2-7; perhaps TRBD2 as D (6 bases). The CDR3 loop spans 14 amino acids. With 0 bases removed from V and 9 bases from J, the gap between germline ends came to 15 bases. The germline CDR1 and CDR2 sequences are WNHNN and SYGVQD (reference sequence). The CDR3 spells CASSESTGVLGQYF. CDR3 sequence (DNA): TGCGCCAGCAGTGAGTCAACGGGAGTGCTAGGGCAGTACTTC.

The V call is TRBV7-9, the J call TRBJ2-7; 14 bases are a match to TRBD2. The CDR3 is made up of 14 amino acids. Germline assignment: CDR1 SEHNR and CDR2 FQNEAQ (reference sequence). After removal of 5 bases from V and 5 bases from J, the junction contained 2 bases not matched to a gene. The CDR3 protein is CASSPGLAGDEQYF. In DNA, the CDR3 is TGTGCCAGCAGCCCGGGACTAGCGGGAGACGAGCAGTACTTC.